Below, one T cell receptor beta chain is given with its context. What it binds is not known. The sample belongs to a study of CD8 T cells in Susac syndrome. Study summary: Roughly eight of the sequenced Susac syndrome patients were in remission, and six had active disease. Study results and limitations: Clonal expansion was absent from the CD4+ T cell repertoires in Susac syndrome.

While CD8+ and CD4+ T cells were isolated negatively, TEMRA cells were enriched by FACS. The RNA input was about 0.45 to 1 ug, and it was reverse transcribed with random hexamers. TCRdb redid the calling of the immunoSEQ multiplex PCR reads with MiXCR, one entry per CDR3 protein. The profile shows some 160,000 distinct CDR3 sequences, approximately 94% of them singletons. The source of this sequence is a human donor with Susac syndrome. The sequencing input was CD4+ T cells from PBMCs.

The CDR3 loop reads CASRSGGASDTQYF. The CDR3, as DNA: TGCGCCAGCAGGAGCGGGGGGGCCTCCGATACGCAGTATTTT. V is TRBV5-1 and J is TRBJ2-3; 10 nucleotides line up with TRBD2. The V segment lost 5 bases and the J segment 6 bases; nucleotides outside the gene matches: 6. Looked up from germline, CDR1 is SGHRS and CDR2 is YFSETQ. The CDR3 contains 14 residues.